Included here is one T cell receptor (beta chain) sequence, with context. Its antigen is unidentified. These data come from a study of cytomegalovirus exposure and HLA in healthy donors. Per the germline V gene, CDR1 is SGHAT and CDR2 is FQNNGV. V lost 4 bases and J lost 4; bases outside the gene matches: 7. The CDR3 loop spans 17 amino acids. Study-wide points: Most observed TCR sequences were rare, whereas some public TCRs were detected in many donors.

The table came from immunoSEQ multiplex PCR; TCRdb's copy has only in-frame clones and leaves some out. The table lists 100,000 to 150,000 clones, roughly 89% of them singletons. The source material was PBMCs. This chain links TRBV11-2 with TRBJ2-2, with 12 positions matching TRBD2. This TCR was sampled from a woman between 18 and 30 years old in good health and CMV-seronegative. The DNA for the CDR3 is TGTGCCAGCAGCTCACCACAGGGACTAGCGGGCACCGGGGAGCTGTTTTTT. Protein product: CASSSPQGLAGTGELFF.